The 31 T cell receptor beta chains reported below all come from one sample, sequenced in a study of CXCR3-negative and CXCR3-positive naive CD8 T cells. Libraries were UMI-labeled 5' RACE TRB cDNA. TCRdb reprocessed the 5' RACE reads and stores each CDR3 protein as one record, lacking DNA. The sample has tens of thousands of distinct CDR3 sequences. The sample consisted of naive CXCR3- CD8+ T cells from blood. Subset: CD45RO-CCR7+CD27+CD95- naive CD8+ T cells lacking CXCR3 (TNR3-). The source is a human donor in good health. Some clones in this sample may be carry-over from other donors' samples.

This chain connects TRBV28 to TRBJ1-2. This CDR3 contains 11 residues. Per germline, CDR1 MDHEN and CDR2 SYDVKM. The CDR3 region is CASFGDYGYTF.

The chain combines TRBV29-1 with TRBJ2-1. The CDR3 sequence is 14 residues long. Germline CDR1 is SQVTM and CDR2 is ANQGSEA. The CDR3 spells CSGIKEDSYNEQFF.

The rearrangement joins TRBV5-4 to TRBJ2-3. The germline V gene has CDR1 SGHNT and CDR2 YYREEE (reference sequence). The CDR3 length is 12 residues. This chain's CDR3 is CASSLSFDTQYF.

This clonotype is medium-sized by frequency. The chain joins TRBV6-2 or TRBV6-3 to TRBJ2-1; TCRdb returns TRBD2, unconfirmable since there is no DNA. Germline V CDR1 and CDR2: MNHEY, SVGEGT. The CDR3 has 16 residues. CDR3 sequence: CASTPRGGSSYNEQFF.

The rearrangement links TRBV7-2 to TRBJ2-5; the TCRdb D gene call, TRBD2, has no DNA to confirm it. There are 18 residues in the CDR3. The germline V gene encodes CDR1 SGHTA and CDR2 FQGNSA. The CDR3 region is CASSKPRGTSGGKETQYF.

This chain joins TRBV7-3 and TRBJ1-1; TCRdb's D gene call, TRBD1, goes unchecked for lack of DNA. The germline CDR1 and CDR2 sequences are SGHTA and FQGTGA. The CDR3 covers 14 residues. Here the CDR3 reads CASSLMDRAGEAFF.

The chain has TRBV28 and TRBJ2-7; as DNA is missing, the TRBD1 call by TCRdb cannot be tested. CDR1 and CDR2 (germline): MDHEN, SYDVKM. CDR3 length equals 13 residues. The CDR3 loop reads CASSAGTSGEQYF. Based on the CDR3 plus reference TRBV28 and TRBJ2-7, the full variable domain is DVKVTQSSRYLVKRTGEKVFLECVQDMDHENMFWYRQDPGLGLRLIYFSYDVKMKEKGDIPEGYSVSREKKERFSLILESASTNQTSMYLCASSAGTSGEQYFGPGTRLTVT.

This chain connects TRBV18 to TRBJ2-1; as DNA is missing, the TRBD1 call by TCRdb cannot be tested. This CDR3 comprises 16 residues. Germline CDR1 reads KGHSH; CDR2 reads LQKENI. The CDR3 is CASSPSGTGGYNEQFF.

The chain employs TRBV6-4 and TRBJ2-1; TCRdb designates TRBD2, a call that cannot be tested without DNA. Germline V CDR1 and CDR2: MRHNA, SNTAGT. The CDR3 extends over 16 amino acids. The CDR3 reads CASSDEGYSSYNEQFF.

This chain connects TRBV6-6 to TRBJ2-7; checking the TCRdb D call of TRBD1 is not possible without DNA. Germline CDR1 reads MNHNY; CDR2 reads SVGAGI (reference sequence). CDR3 size: 14 residues. This CDR3 is CASSAGTGPYEQYF.

This chain joins TRBV14 and TRBJ2-7; TCRdb proposes TRBD2, but this gene call is untestable without DNA. This CDR3 region has 12 residues. Germline values: CDR1 SGHDN, CDR2 FVKESK. The CDR3 sequence is CASSPSGYEQYF.

The CDR3 spells CASSKLAGEGKNIQYF. The chain employs TRBV5-1 and TRBJ2-4; checking the TCRdb D call of TRBD2 is not possible without DNA. The CDR3 is 16 residues long. Germline loops: CDR1 SGHRS, CDR2 YFSETQ.

The V call is TRBV5-1, the J call TRBJ2-7. Germline V gives CDR1 SGHRS, CDR2 YFSETQ. This CDR3 has 14 residues. The CDR3 sequence: CASSLPQTSYEQYF. The variable domain in full, completed from reference TRBV5-1 and TRBJ2-7, reads KAGVTQTPRYLIKTRGQQVTLSCSPISGHRSVSWYQQTPGQGLQFLFEYFSETQRNKGNFPGRFSGRQFSNSRSEMNVSTLELGDSALYLCASSLPQTSYEQYFGPGTRLTVT.

The chain uses TRBV28 and TRBJ2-2; there is no DNA to check the TCRdb D call of TRBD1. Germline CDR1 MDHEN, CDR2 SYDVKM. CDR3 length: 16 amino acids. The CDR3 is CASRPARAGGPGELFF.

The V call is TRBV6-4, the J call TRBJ2-1. Germline V gene sequence: CDR1 MRHNA, CDR2 SNTAGT. The CDR3 length is 13 residues. The CDR3 reads CASSDVGVGEQFF.

This rearrangement joins TRBV10-2 to TRBJ2-5. There are 13 residues in the CDR3. From germline, CDR1 is WSHSY and CDR2 SAAADI. The CDR3 sequence is CASSLIKEETQYF.

The CDR3 is CSAKPLSEGGSGANVLTF. The rearrangement uses TRBV20-1 and TRBJ2-6; with no DNA, the TCRdb D assignment of TRBD1 cannot be verified. Germline CDR1 DFQATT, CDR2 SNEGSKA (reference sequence). This CDR3 is built from 18 residues.

The rearrangement joins TRBV29-1 to TRBJ2-7; TCRdb's D call, TRBD1, is unchecked because there is no DNA. The length of the CDR3 is 11 residues. Germline CDR1 is SQVTM and CDR2 is ANQGSEA. This chain's CDR3 is CSVLRVGEQYF.

This chain joins TRBV11-2 and TRBJ2-2; the D call from TCRdb, TRBD1, cannot be confirmed without DNA. The CDR3 runs to 16 residues. The V gene's germline CDR1 is SGHAT and CDR2 FQNNGV. The CDR3 sequence: CASSLPRDTLTGELFF.

This chain joins TRBV29-1 and TRBJ2-1; the D call from TCRdb, TRBD2, cannot be confirmed without DNA. The CDR3 is 14 residues long. CDR1 is SQVTM and CDR2 is ANQGSEA in the germline V gene. The CDR3 reads CSVGGTSGSNEQFF.

The rearrangement links TRBV7-6 to TRBJ2-1; the TRBD2 assignment by TCRdb is unverifiable without DNA. The CDR3 runs 18 residues. From germline, CDR1 is SGHVS and CDR2 FNYEAQ. Here the CDR3 reads CASSLYLAGGSSYNEQFF. Full variable domain (rest looked up from reference TRBV7-6 and TRBJ2-1): GAGVSQSPRYKVTKRGQDVALRCDPISGHVSLYWYRQALGQGPEFLTYFNYEAQQDKSGLPNDRFSAERPEGSISTLTIQRTEQRDSAMYRCASSLYLAGGSSYNEQFFGPGTRLTVL.

V is TRBV15 and J is TRBJ2-6. From germline, CDR1 is LNHNV and CDR2 YYDKDF (reference sequence). This CDR3 is built from 17 residues. The CDR3 protein is CATSRDFAISGANVLTF.

The chain couples TRBV6-6 to TRBJ2-1. Germline V CDR1 and CDR2: MNHNY, SVGAGI (reference sequence). The CDR3 is 13 amino acids. The CDR3 region is CASTPNIDNEQFF.

This chain links TRBV19 with TRBJ1-2; without DNA, the TCRdb call of TRBD1 cannot be checked. The germline gives CDR1 LNHDA, CDR2 SQIVND (reference sequence). The CDR3 is 17 residues long. The CDR3 sequence: CASSINSGTDRRDGYTF.

This chain joins TRBV2 and TRBJ2-7; TCRdb's D call of TRBD2 is untestable without DNA. CDR3 size: 15 residues. Germline V gene sequence: CDR1 SNHLY, CDR2 FYNNEI. The CDR3: CASKWYSSGDYEQYF.

The chain combines TRBV6-2 or TRBV6-3 with TRBJ2-2; the D gene TCRdb calls, TRBD2, cannot be checked with no DNA. Per germline, CDR1 MNHEY and CDR2 SVGEGT. This CDR3 region has 15 residues. This CDR3 reads CASSPSGAHTGELFF.

By frequency, this clonotype is medium-sized. The chain links TRBV6-1 to TRBJ2-7. CDR1 is MNHNS, CDR2 SASEGT, per germline. The length of the CDR3 is 13 residues. CDR3 in amino acids: CASTEGGHYEQYF.

This rearrangement joins TRBV6-5 to TRBJ2-2; TCRdb selects TRBD2, and the lack of DNA leaves this call unchecked. The CDR3 has 17 residues. The germline CDR1 and CDR2 sequences are MNHEY and SVGAGI. The CDR3 region is CASLTVLAGGKTGELFF.

CDR3 region: CAITERVGDGYTF. This chain links TRBV10-3 with TRBJ1-2. The CDR3 is 13 residues long. Germline assignment: CDR1 ENHRY and CDR2 SYGVKD.

This chain connects TRBV12-3 or TRBV12-4 to TRBJ1-2; TCRdb calls TRBD1, which cannot be checked without DNA. The CDR3 has 15 amino acids. The CDR3 here is CASRRYSDREKGYTF.

The chain links TRBV21-1 to TRBJ1-2; the D gene TCRdb calls, TRBD1, cannot be checked with no DNA. TRBV21-1 is listed as a pseudogene. This CDR3 region has 15 residues. Here the CDR3 reads CASSKGAGSRGGYTF.